The rows below give T cell receptor beta chains drawn from one sample of a study of blood T cells in healthy people across ages. One entry per CDR3 protein results from TCRdb running MiXCR on the 5' RACE reads. The sample has about 1 million distinct CDR3 sequences, over 35% seen once; the top ten hold 18%. Sequenced input: blood. These receptors were obtained from a woman aged 55-75 years in good health. Both conserved end residues are part of each CDR3.

v_gene	j_gene	CDR3aa
TRBV12-3/TRBV12-4	TRBJ2-3	CASRSRAGVDTQYF
TRBV7-9	TRBJ2-3	CASNRGIGADTQYF
TRBV20-1	TRBJ2-5	CSAPLAGVQETQYF
TRBV29-1	TRBJ1-2	CSVEETVPPDGYTF
TRBV7-9	TRBJ2-1	CASSLVGTKNNEQFF
TRBV29-1	TRBJ1-1	CSVNRAGTEAFF
TRBV11-3	.	CASSLSGEYEQYF
TRBV7-9	TRBJ2-3	CASSLEGWISDTQYF
TRBV29-1	TRBJ2-7	CSVERELGISEQYF
TRBV11-2	TRBJ2-5	CASSLGGLLKETQYF
TRBV6-1	TRBJ2-3	CASTQRSPGRTDTQYF
TRBV30	TRBJ2-7	CAWSDSRYYDEQYF
TRBV4-1	TRBJ2-4	CASSQEGQGATIQYF
TRBV4-1	TRBJ2-1	CASTLKGTSAQGGYNEQFF
TRBV2	TRBJ2-7	CASSDASPYEQYF
TRBV20-1	TRBJ2-3	CSANPTGAPTDTQYF
TRBV3-1	TRBJ1-5	CASSQGLLSQHF
TRBV4-1	TRBJ2-7	CASSPETSGKSSYEQYF
TRBV12-3/TRBV12-4	TRBJ1-2	CASILDRGGYTF
TRBV7-9	TRBJ2-7	CASRKLSYEQYF
TRBV6-5	TRBJ2-3	CASSKTRPSDTQYF
TRBV7-9	TRBJ1-1	CASRDDRGLGTEAFF
TRBV15	TRBJ1-6	CATSVSEGYNSPLHF
TRBV4-2	TRBJ1-6	CASSQWTGNSPLHF
TRBV14	TRBJ1-1	CASSLNTGNTEAFF
TRBV27	TRBJ2-1	CASSGGGSYNEQFF
TRBV20-1	.	CSASQGDHEQYF
TRBV11-2	TRBJ2-5	CASSLRTSGSGQETQYF
TRBV7-9	TRBJ2-7	CASSQVGGGIYEQYF
TRBV11-2	TRBJ2-5	CASSTRGTQYF
TRBV15	TRBJ2-1	CATSRGIEGLNEQFF
TRBV6-1	TRBJ2-5	CASSVLTSGSLETQYF
TRBV6-2/TRBV6-3	TRBJ2-3	CASSWDSKNTDTQYF
TRBV6-5	TRBJ2-1	CASHRDIYGGEQFF
TRBV4-1	TRBJ1-4	CASSQDGTNEKLFF
TRBV2	TRBJ2-7	CASTQDDYEQYF
TRBV27	TRBJ2-1	CASTLPGGEKQFF
TRBV3-1	TRBJ1-5	CASSQMAGNQPQHF
TRBV18	TRBJ2-1	CASSPADHNEQFF
TRBV29-1	TRBJ1-2	CSVEGTGGHYGYTF
TRBV7-9	TRBJ2-1	CASSPKEDIYNEQFF
TRBV12-3/TRBV12-4	TRBJ1-5	CASSSPGQGGPGGQPQHF
TRBV9	.	CASSVHLGGWNEQYF
TRBV27	TRBJ1-1	CASSLSREMNTEAFF
TRBV6-1	TRBJ2-2	CASRGRNTGELFF
TRBV9	TRBJ2-4	CASSLGSENIQYF
TRBV14	TRBJ2-1	CASSQKRGAGGTGYNEQFF
TRBV28	TRBJ2-7	CATCTIYEQYF
TRBV5-4	TRBJ2-7	CASSLGISDEQYF
TRBV6-2/TRBV6-3	TRBJ2-7	CASTLTSGVYEQYF
TRBV11-2	TRBJ1-5	CASSFDGQGGQPQHF
TRBV20-1	TRBJ2-6	CSARDGLATSGANVLTF
TRBV6-1	TRBJ2-7	CASSGLAGVNPGEQYF
TRBV12-3/TRBV12-4	TRBJ2-1	CASSLGTGGIYNEQFF
TRBV6-2/TRBV6-3	TRBJ1-2	CASSYSINNYGYTF